The clone carrying this TCR beta chain was counted only a few times. The antigen remains undetermined. There are 13 residues in the CDR3. Losses at the gene ends were 6 bases for V and 3 bases for J; bases not matched to a gene: 4. This record comes from a study of T cell repertoires in cytomegalovirus infection. One entry per CDR3 protein, called by TCRdb with MiXCR from the reads. The sample consists of around 100,000 distinct CDR3 sequences, 23% of them appearing once. General study results and limits: Pooled public TCR beta family frequency picked out CMV carriers with the relevant HLA. The response measured ex vivo was dominated by TCR beta clonotypes (HLA-C-restricted and CMV-specific).

The TCR comes from a human donor in good health (CMV status not recorded). Some clones in this sample may be carry-over from other donors' samples. V and J are TRBV12-3 or TRBV12-4 and TRBJ1-2; 7 bases match TRBD1. Input material: CD8+ T cells from PBMCs. The CDR3 sequence: CASSEQGHYGYTF. The CDR3 DNA sequence: TGTGCCAGCAGCGAACAGGGGCACTATGGCTACACCTTC.